This T cell receptor beta chain was sequenced in a study of technical replicates of blood from a handful of donors. V trimming: 1 base; J trimming: 5 bases; junction bases outside the gene matches: 10. Germline values: CDR1 SGHNT, CDR2 YENEEA. The CDR3 consists of 17 residues. TCRdb's copy holds only in-frame clones and misses some; the assay was immunoSEQ multiplex PCR. The table lists 70,000 or so clones, roughly 91% of them singletons, with more than 0.35% in the top ten. The sequencing sample was made of T cells isolated from PBMCs. The J gene is TRBJ2-1, the V gene TRBV11-3, with 8 bases matching TRBD1. This TCR was sampled from a human donor in good health. Some clones in this sample may be carry-over from other donors' samples. Here the CDR3 DNA reads TGTGCCAGCAGCTTAGTTGTGGGGACAGGTCCAGACAATGAGCAGTTCTTC. Amino acids: CASSLVVGTGPDNEQFF.